The rows below give T cell receptor beta chains drawn from one sample of a study of siplizumab effects on memory and regulatory T cells. The table came from immunoSEQ multiplex PCR; TCRdb's copy has only in-frame clones and leaves some out. The profile shows 100,000 or so clones, about nine tenths of them singletons. The sequencing sample was made of non-Treg CD4+ T cells sorted from blood. Receptors were obtained from a human donor in good health. Both conserved end residues are part of each CDR3. A D gene is named only where the DNA matches it firmly. Rows give clone size only sometimes, using once, few, many, or a class for an expanded clone.

>15|TRBV6-5|NA|NA|TRBJ2-3
CASAGQGISTDTQYF
TGTGCCAGCGCTGGGCAGGGAATTAGCACAGATACGCAGTATTTT
>14|TRBV6-6|NA|NA|TRBJ2-3
CASSYPQGTDTQYF
TGTGCCAGCAGTTACCCCCAGGGCACAGATACGCAGTATTTT
>19|TRBV28|NA|NA|TRBJ2-4
CASSSLLYEHRGGGNIQYF
TGTGCCAGCAGTTCGCTACTGTATGAGCACCGGGGAGGAGGGAACATTCAGTACTTC
>13|TRBV30|NA|NA|TRBJ2-1
CAWSVRGEGEQFF
TGTGCCTGGAGTGTGCGGGGAGAAGGCGAGCAGTTCTTC
>15|TRBV5-4|NA|NA|TRBJ2-3
CASSPAGSYTDTQYF
TGTGCCAGCAGCCCGGCCGGGAGTTACACAGATACGCAGTATTTT
>14|TRBV4-1|NA|NA|TRBJ2-3
CASSQADGGDTQYF
TGCGCCAGCAGCCAAGCCGACGGCGGAGATACGCAGTATTTT
>11|TRBV5-8|NA|few|TRBJ2-7
CASSLESEQYF
TGTGCCAGCAGCTTGGAGAGCGAGCAGTACTTC
>14|TRBV21-1|NA|NA|TRBJ2-7
CASSVKRLNYEQYF
TGTGCCAGCAGCGTGAAGCGTCTAAATTACGAGCAGTACTTC
>13|TRBV7-3|NA|NA|TRBJ2-7
CASRLGALREQYF
TGTGCCAGCAGGTTAGGGGCCCTACGCGAGCAGTACTTC
>15|TRBV5-1|TRBD1|NA|TRBJ1-1
CASSTNTGVMGEAFF
TGCGCCAGCAGCACAAATACAGGGGTTATGGGTGAAGCTTTCTTT
>14|TRBV27|NA|once|TRBJ2-5
CASKFLAGKETQYF
TGTGCCAGCAAGTTCTTGGCAGGGAAAGAGACCCAGTACTTC
>14|TRBV9|NA|NA|TRBJ2-7
CASSVASRGSEQYF
TGTGCCAGCAGCGTAGCGAGCCGGGGGAGCGAGCAGTACTTC
>16|TRBV7-2|NA|once|TRBJ2-1
CASSLVGAGAYNEQFF
TGTGCCAGCAGCTTAGTGGGGGCGGGGGCCTACAATGAGCAGTTCTTC
>16|TRBV11-3|TRBD2|NA|TRBJ2-3
CASSPGTSGGRDTQYF
TGTGCCAGCAGCCCCGGGACTAGCGGGGGGAGAGATACGCAGTATTTT
>13|TRBV10-3|TRBD1|NA|TRBJ1-4
CAISRDRNEKLFF
TGTGCCATCAGTAGGGACAGGAATGAAAAACTGTTTTTT
>15|TRBV5-1|NA|once|TRBJ2-5
CASSASTSLGETQYF
TGCGCCAGCAGCGCGTCAACATCGTTAGGAGAGACCCAGTACTTC
>12|TRBV28|NA|NA|TRBJ2-2
CASSFPTGELFF
TGTGCCAGCAGTTTTCCAACCGGGGAGCTGTTTTTT
>17|TRBV5-1|TRBD2|NA|TRBJ2-5
CASSPRLLAGGLETQYF
TGCGCCAGCAGCCCCAGGTTACTAGCGGGAGGACTAGAGACCCAGTACTTC
>16|TRBV4-3|TRBD2|NA|TRBJ2-7
CASSQDPLAGTYEQYF
TGCGCCAGCAGCCAAGATCCCCTAGCGGGGACCTACGAGCAGTACTTC
>14|TRBV5-1|NA|once|TRBJ2-2
CASSLDRADGELFF
TGCGCCAGCAGCTTGGACAGGGCCGACGGGGAGCTGTTTTTT
>15|TRBV19|NA|once|TRBJ1-4
CASKMTGEANEKLFF
TGTGCCAGTAAAATGACAGGCGAGGCCAATGAAAAACTGTTTTTT
>11|TRBV6-1|NA|NA|TRBJ2-7
CASKDGYEQYF
TGTGCCAGCAAAGATGGCTACGAGCAGTACTTC
>18|TRBV2|NA|NA|TRBJ1-3
CASSESVAGAPSGNTIYF
TGTGCCAGCAGTGAAAGCGTTGCAGGGGCCCCCTCTGGAAACACCATATATTTT
>13|TRBV29-1|NA|NA|TRBJ2-6
CSVDDSGANVLTF
TGCAGCGTTGACGACTCTGGGGCCAACGTCCTGACTTTC
>15|TRBV7-2|NA|NA|TRBJ2-6
CASSLEFSGANVLTF
TGTGCCAGCAGCTTAGAGTTCTCTGGGGCCAACGTCCTGACTTTC
>15|TRBV29-1|TRBD1|NA|TRBJ2-3
CSAGTGGRGTDTQYF
TGCAGCGCTGGGACAGGTGGACGGGGCACAGATACGCAGTATTTT
>12|TRBV6-6|NA|once|TRBJ2-1
CASGGSYNEQFF
TGTGCCAGCGGGGGTTCCTACAATGAGCAGTTCTTC
>15|TRBV7-3|TRBD1|NA|TRBJ2-2
CASSRDRVYSGELFF
TGTGCCAGCAGCCGGGACAGGGTATATTCCGGGGAGCTGTTTTTT
>14|TRBV29-1|NA|NA|TRBJ2-1
CSVEGRGLYNEQFF
TGCAGCGTTGAAGGCAGGGGATTGTACAATGAGCAGTTCTTC
>14|TRBV29-1|NA|NA|TRBJ1-5
CSVSTPGRDQPQHF
TGCAGCGTTTCGACCCCGGGCAGGGATCAGCCCCAGCATTTT
>12|TRBV29-1|NA|NA|TRBJ1-2
CSVIWGNFGYTF
TGCAGCGTGATCTGGGGTAACTTCGGCTACACCTTC
>16|TRBV9|NA|NA|TRBJ2-7
CASSVGTGLTTYEQYF
TGTGCCAGCAGCGTAGGTACAGGGCTGACTACCTACGAGCAGTACTTC
>15|TRBV5-8|NA|NA|TRBJ2-7
CASSYAGTVTYEQYF
TGTGCCAGCAGCTATGCCGGGACGGTCACCTACGAGCAGTACTTC
>13|TRBV7-2|NA|NA|TRBJ2-1
CASSLGVGNEQFF
TGTGCCAGCAGCTTAGGCGTGGGAAATGAGCAGTTCTTC
>16|TRBV5-6|TRBD1|NA|TRBJ1-3
CASRLGQRYSGNTIYF
TGTGCCAGCAGACTGGGACAGCGTTACTCTGGAAACACCATATATTTT
>16|TRBV28|NA|NA|TRBJ1-2
CASVTKIGRTNYGYTF
TGTGCCAGCGTCACGAAAATCGGGCGGACTAACTATGGCTACACCTTC
>13|TRBV5-1|NA|few|TRBJ2-3
CASQGTGDGTQYF
TGCGCCAGTCAAGGGACGGGAGACGGTACGCAGTATTTT
>14|TRBV2|TRBD2|NA|TRBJ2-7
CASSGLAGVSEQYF
TGTGCCAGCAGTGGGCTAGCGGGAGTTTCCGAGCAGTACTTC
>16|TRBV18|TRBD2|NA|TRBJ2-5
CASSPGLAGGGETQYF
TGTGCCAGCTCACCGGGACTAGCGGGAGGAGGGGAGACCCAGTACTTC
>14|TRBV9|TRBD1|once|TRBJ2-7
CASSPRTGGDEQYF
TGTGCCAGCAGCCCTCGGACAGGGGGCGACGAGCAGTACTTC
>13|TRBV28|NA|NA|TRBJ2-2
CASSSPNTGELFF
TGTGCCAGCAGTAGCCCGAACACCGGGGAGCTGTTTTTT
>13|TRBV29-1|NA|NA|TRBJ2-2
CSVVPLNTGELFF
TGCAGCGTTGTACCCCTCAACACCGGGGAGCTGTTTTTT
>18|TRBV11-1|TRBD2|NA|TRBJ2-1
CASSYGLAGEASYNEQFF
TGTGCCAGCAGCTACGGTCTAGCGGGAGAGGCATCCTACAATGAGCAGTTCTTC
>13|TRBV4-1|NA|NA|TRBJ1-1
CASSTSLNTEAFF
TGCGCCAGCAGCACATCCCTGAACACTGAAGCTTTCTTT
>15|TRBV19|TRBD1|NA|TRBJ2-5
CASSIRGQQQETQYF
TGTGCCAGTAGTATAAGGGGACAGCAACAAGAGACCCAGTACTTC